This TCR beta chain was profiled in a study of stem cell transplantation in POMP-related autoinflammatory disease. Study overall: Impaired MHC class I-dependent CD8+ differentiation was hypothesized from defective thymoproteasomes. Pre-transplant patients had naive-skewed CD4+ T cells and few CD8+ T cells. Study-wide results and caveats: A trend toward lower repertoire diversity and greater clonality appeared in every analyzed T-cell subset of PRAID patients. Fewer unique TRB V-J gene pairings were identified in patients with PRAID.

Per germline, CDR1 SGDLS and CDR2 YYNGEE. The CDR3 has 15 residues. Trimming took 6 bases from V and 2 from J, leaving 17 bases between them. Clones were sequenced by immunoSEQ multiplex PCR, and TCRdb holds only the in-frame ones, with some missing. The sample records around 10,000 clones, around 87% being singletons. Of note for this clone: Antigen unknown.

PRAID featured immunodeficiency plus autoinflammation. The clonotype comes from a human donor with POMP-related autoinflammation and immune dysregulation (PRAID). The input for sequencing was CD8+ T cells from PBMCs, taken before stem cell transplantation. The chain uses TRBV9 and TRBJ2-5; tentative D call: TRBD1 (5 bases). The CDR3 here is CASTLRGTKQETQYF. In DNA form, the CDR3 reads TGTGCCAGCACCCTAAGGGGAACCAAGCAAGAGACCCAGTACTTC.